This T cell receptor beta chain emerged from a study of blood T cells in healthy people across ages (dated by TCRdb to 2013 to 2016). Regarding the complete study: In model experiments, template switching captured roughly one uniquely barcoded TCR beta cDNA molecule for every two T cells. Age-related changes in TCR beta repertoire diversity were measured in the study by deep sequencing normalized with unique cDNA molecular identifiers. Donors were grouped into four age groups: young (average roughly 17 years), middle-aged (over 35), aged (around 60) and long-lived (less than 85). To avoid experimental bias, donors of different ages were distributed randomly across sequencing lanes. Using the same blood draw, the study looked at two additional independent replicas of 1 million unique cDNA reads for two donors, one aged 18 to 30 and the other aged 80 or older.

This clonotype was detected only a few times. The antigen this receptor binds is unknown. One base away there is no much larger clone; base qualities are not given. Points the paper makes about the study in general: Estimates of total diversity based on one million sequenced T cells were considered lower bounds and underestimates. Bulk unsorted PBMC profiling prevented conclusive comparison of naive and antigen-experienced compartments. Compared with the aged group, more naive CD4+ T cells, fewer expanded clones and increased TCR diversity were shown by the long-lived group, suggesting age selection. Observed TCR beta diversity per million T cells fell roughly linearly with age, and a significant reduction was already apparent by age roughly 41. A strong correlation was found between observed TCR beta diversity and the percentage of naive T cells measured by flow cytometry. Because donor CMV infection status was unknown, age-related changes in expanded clonotypes were potentially confounded.

Via the germline V gene, CDR1 is SGHAT and CDR2 FQNNGV. V is pruned by 4 bases and J by 9 bases, leaving 7 bases of the junction without a gene match. The CDR3 numbers 13 residues from cysteine through phenylalanine. Only CDR3 DNA remains: 39 bases, in frame from the first base. The protocol used for the library was 5' RACE. These reads were obtained on an Illumina HiSeq 2500. A second PCR of roughly 7 to 11 cycles was performed with a sample-barcoded 5' primer and a J-beta primer mix. A template-switch 5' adaptor carrying 12 random nucleotides introduced a unique molecular identifier onto each TCR beta cDNA molecule. Each sample yielded at least 2.5 million CDR3-containing paired-end reads. First-strand cDNA synthesis was performed from all RNA using the Mint cDNA synthesis kit, with priming by a TRBC-specific oligonucleotide. After uracil-DNA glycosylase treatment, a first 18-cycle PCR used universal primers M1SS and BC2_uni_R on all cDNA. On the study's bioinformatics: For normalization, 1 million high-quality reads were randomly selected from each sample, with every read carrying a distinct molecular identifier. Reads with shared molecular identifiers were discarded instead of being binned into consensus sequences. CDR3 identification, clonotype clustering and error correction used MiTCR with a Q25 quality threshold and the strictest error-elimination algorithm. A nonparametric unseen species model with Euler transformation was used to estimate lower-bound total TCR beta diversity. TCRdb itself trimmed the public reads at Q25 with fastp, ran MiXCR and retained productive beta chains. Each entry merges the rows of one CDR3 protein and shows their most common DNA and genes. The V and J calls shown here were made by TCRdb, not taken from the authors' results. Here the sample has hundreds of thousands of distinct CDR3 sequences; 40% to 45% occur a single time. The ten largest clones add up to 25% to 35% of the sample.

The donors were some 36 Caucasian individuals from Russia, aged roughly 6 to 95 years, who were systemically healthy. Each donor gave ten milliliters of peripheral blood, collected into EDTA-treated Vacutainer tubes. Ficoll-Paque density-gradient centrifugation was used to isolate PBMCs, with at least 7 million per sample. Trizol reagent was used to extract total RNA from PBMCs, with at least 6 micrograms per sample. For every donor, flow cytometry on a PBMC aliquot measured the percentage of naive CD45RAhigh/CD27high T cells. The specimen was blood. This receptor chain uses TRBV11-2 and TRBJ2-5; 8 bases in the junction line up with TRBD2. The sequence came from an older man in good health. CDR3 protein: CASSYIAGRSQYF. Here is the DNA: TGTGCCAGCAGCTATATAGCGGGAAGGTCCCAGTACTTC.